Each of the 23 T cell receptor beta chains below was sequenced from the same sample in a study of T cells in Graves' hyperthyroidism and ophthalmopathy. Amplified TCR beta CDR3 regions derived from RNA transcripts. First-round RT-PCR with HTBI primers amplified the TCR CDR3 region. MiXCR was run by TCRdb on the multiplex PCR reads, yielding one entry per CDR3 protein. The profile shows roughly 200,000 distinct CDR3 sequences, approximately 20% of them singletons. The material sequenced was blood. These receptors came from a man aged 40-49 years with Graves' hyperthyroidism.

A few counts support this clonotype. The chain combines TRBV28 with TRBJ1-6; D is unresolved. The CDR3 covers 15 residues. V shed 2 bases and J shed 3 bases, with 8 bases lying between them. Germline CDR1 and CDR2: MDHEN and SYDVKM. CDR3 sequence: CASSLNGYYNSPLHF. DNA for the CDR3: TGTGCCAGCAGTTTAAACGGGTACTATAATTCACCCCTCCACTTT.

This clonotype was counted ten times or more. Written as DNA, the CDR3 is TGTGCCAGCAGCCAAGGCCTGACAGGCAATCAGCCCCAGCATTTT. This translates into CASSQGLTGNQPQHF. J is TRBJ1-5 and V is TRBV3-1; D possibly corresponds to TRBD1 (5 bases). CDR1 is LGHDT and CDR2 is YNNKEL in the germline V gene (reference sequence). V was shortened by 1 base and J by 2 bases, with 9 bases between the two germline ends. The CDR3 sequence is 15 residues long.

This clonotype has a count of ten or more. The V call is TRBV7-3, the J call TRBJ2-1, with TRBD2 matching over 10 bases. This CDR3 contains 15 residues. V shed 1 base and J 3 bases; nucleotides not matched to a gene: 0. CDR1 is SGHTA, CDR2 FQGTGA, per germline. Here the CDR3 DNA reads TGTGCCAGCAGCTTAATAGCGGGGGGCTACAATGAGCAGTTCTTC. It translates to CASSLIAGGYNEQFF. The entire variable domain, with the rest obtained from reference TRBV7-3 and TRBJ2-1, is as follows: GAGVSQTPSNKVTEKGKYVELRCDPISGHTALYWYRQSLGQGPEFLIYFQGTGAADDSGLPNDRFFAVRPEGSVSTLKIQRTERGDSAVYLCASSLIAGGYNEQFFGPGTRLTVL.

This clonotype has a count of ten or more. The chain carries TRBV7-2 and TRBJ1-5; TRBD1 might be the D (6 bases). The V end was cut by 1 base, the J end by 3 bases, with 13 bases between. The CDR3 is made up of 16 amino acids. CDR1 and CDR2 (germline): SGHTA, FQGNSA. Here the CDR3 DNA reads TGTGCCAGCAGCTTAGTCCCACAGGGTTTCAATCAGCCCCAGCATTTT. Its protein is CASSLVPQGFNQPQHF.

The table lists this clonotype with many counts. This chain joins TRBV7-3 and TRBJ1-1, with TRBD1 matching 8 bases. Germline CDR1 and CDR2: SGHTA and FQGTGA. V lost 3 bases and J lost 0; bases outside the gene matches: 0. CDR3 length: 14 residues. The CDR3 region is CASSLDRVNTEAFF. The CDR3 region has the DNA TGTGCCAGCAGCTTGGACAGGGTGAACACTGAAGCTTTCTTT.

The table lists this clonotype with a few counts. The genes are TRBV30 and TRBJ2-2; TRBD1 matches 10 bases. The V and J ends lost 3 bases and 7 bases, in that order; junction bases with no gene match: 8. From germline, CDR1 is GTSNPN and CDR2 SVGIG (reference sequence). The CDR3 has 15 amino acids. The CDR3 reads CAWRPGTGVYGELFF. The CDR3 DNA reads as TGTGCCTGGAGGCCCGGGACAGGGGTTTACGGGGAGCTGTTTTTT.

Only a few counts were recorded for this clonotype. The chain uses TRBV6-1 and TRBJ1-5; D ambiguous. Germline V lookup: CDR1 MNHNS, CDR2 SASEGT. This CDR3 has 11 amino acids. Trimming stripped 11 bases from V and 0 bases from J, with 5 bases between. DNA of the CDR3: TGTGCCTGGCGTAGCAATCAGCCCCAGCATTTT. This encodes CAWRSNQPQHF.

CDR3 sequence (DNA): TGTGCCAGCAGCTTAGATCCGGAGCCCCACTTTGGGGAGCTGTTTTTT. Its protein is CASSLDPEPHFGELFF. The chain has TRBV11-2 and TRBJ2-2; D is unresolved. Trimming cost V 0 bases and J 8 bases, with 16 bases left between them. The CDR3 is 16 amino acids. From germline, CDR1 is SGHAT and CDR2 FQNNGV. Supplemented by reference TRBV11-2 and TRBJ2-2, the full variable domain reads EAGVAQSPRYKIIEKRQSVAFWCNPISGHATLYWYQQILGQGPKLLIQFQNNGVVDDSQLPKDRFSAERLKGVDSTLKIQPAKLEDSAVYLCASSLDPEPHFGELFFGEGSRLTVL.

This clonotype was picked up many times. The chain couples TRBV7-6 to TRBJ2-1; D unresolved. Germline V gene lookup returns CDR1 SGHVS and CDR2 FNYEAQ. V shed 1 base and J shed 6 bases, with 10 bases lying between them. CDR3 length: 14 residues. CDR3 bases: TGTGCCAGCAGCTTAGGACGGACGGCCAATGAGCAGTTCTTC. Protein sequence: CASSLGRTANEQFF.

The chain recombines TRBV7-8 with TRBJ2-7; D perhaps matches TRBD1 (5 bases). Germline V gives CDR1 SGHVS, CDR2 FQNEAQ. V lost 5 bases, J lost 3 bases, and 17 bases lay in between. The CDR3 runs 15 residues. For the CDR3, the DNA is TGTGCCAGCAGCGGAGACCGCGACAGACACTACGAGCAGTACTTC. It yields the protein CASSGDRDRHYEQYF.

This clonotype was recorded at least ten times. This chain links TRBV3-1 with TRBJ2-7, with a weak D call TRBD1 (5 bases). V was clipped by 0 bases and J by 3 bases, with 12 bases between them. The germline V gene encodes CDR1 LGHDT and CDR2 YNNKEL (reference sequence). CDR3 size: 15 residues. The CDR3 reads CASSQDATDHYEQYF. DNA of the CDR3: TGTGCCAGCAGCCAAGATGCGACAGACCACTACGAGCAGTACTTC.

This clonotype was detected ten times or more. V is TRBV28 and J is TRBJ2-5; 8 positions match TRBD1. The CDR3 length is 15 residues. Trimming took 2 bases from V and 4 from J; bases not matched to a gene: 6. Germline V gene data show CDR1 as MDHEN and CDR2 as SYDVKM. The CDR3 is CASSLGQGAGETQYF. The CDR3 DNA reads TGTGCCAGCAGTTTAGGGCAGGGGGCTGGAGAGACCCAGTACTTC.

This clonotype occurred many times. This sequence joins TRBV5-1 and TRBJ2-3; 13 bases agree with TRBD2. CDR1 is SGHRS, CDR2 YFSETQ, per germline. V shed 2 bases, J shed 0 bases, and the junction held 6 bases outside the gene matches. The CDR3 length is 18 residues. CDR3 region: CASSFQLAGGPSTDTQYF. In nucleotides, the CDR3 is TGCGCCAGCAGCTTTCAACTAGCGGGGGGGCCTAGCACAGATACGCAGTATTTT. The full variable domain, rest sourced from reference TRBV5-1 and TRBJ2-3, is KAGVTQTPRYLIKTRGQQVTLSCSPISGHRSVSWYQQTPGQGLQFLFEYFSETQRNKGNFPGRFSGRQFSNSRSEMNVSTLELGDSALYLCASSFQLAGGPSTDTQYFGPGTRLTVL.

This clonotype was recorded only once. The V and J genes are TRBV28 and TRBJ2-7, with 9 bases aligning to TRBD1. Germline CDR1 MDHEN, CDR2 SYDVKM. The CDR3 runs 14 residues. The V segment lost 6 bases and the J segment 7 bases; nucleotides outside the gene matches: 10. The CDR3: CASRTTGGSGEQYF. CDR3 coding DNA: TGTGCCAGCAGGACCACAGGGGGCTCGGGAGAGCAGTACTTC. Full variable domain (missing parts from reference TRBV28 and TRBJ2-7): DVKVTQSSRYLVKRTGEKVFLECVQDMDHENMFWYRQDPGLGLRLIYFSYDVKMKEKGDIPEGYSVSREKKERFSLILESASTNQTSMYLCASRTTGGSGEQYFGPGTRLTVT.

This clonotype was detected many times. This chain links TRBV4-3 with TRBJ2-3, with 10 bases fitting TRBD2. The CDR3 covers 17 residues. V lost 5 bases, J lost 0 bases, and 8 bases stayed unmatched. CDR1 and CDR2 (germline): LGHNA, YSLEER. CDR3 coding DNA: TGCGCCAGCAGCTCCCAAGTAGCGGGGGGAAGCACAGATACGCAGTATTTT. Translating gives CASSSQVAGGSTDTQYF.

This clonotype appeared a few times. The CDR3 DNA sequence: TGTGCCAGCAGCCAGAGAGGCGGTGGGATGCGTCCAGATACGCAGTATTTT. This encodes CASSQRGGGMRPDTQYF. The chain recombines TRBV4-2 with TRBJ2-3; D is unresolved. Trimming cost V 3 bases and J 4 bases, with 20 bases left between them. CDR3 length: 17 residues. The germline CDR1 and CDR2 sequences are LGHNA and YNFKEQ.

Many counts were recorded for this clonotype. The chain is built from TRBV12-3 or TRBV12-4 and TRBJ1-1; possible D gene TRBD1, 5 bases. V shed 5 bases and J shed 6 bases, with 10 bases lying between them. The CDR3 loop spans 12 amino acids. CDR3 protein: CASSLDSAEAFF. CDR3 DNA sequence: TGTGCCAGCAGTCTAGACAGTGCTGAAGCTTTCTTT.

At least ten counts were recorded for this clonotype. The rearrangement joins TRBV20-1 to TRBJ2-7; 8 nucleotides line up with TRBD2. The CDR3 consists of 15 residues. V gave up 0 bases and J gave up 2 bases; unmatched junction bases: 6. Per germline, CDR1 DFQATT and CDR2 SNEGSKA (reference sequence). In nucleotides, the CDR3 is TGCAGTGCTAGAGATCAAAGCGGGGGCACCTACGAGCAGTACTTC. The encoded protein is CSARDQSGGTYEQYF.

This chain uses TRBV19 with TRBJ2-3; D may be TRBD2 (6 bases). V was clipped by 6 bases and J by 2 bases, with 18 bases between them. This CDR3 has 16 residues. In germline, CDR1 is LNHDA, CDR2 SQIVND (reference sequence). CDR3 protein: CASRRIGGKDTDTQYF. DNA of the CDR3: TGTGCCAGTAGAAGGATAGGAGGGAAAGACACAGATACGCAGTATTTT.

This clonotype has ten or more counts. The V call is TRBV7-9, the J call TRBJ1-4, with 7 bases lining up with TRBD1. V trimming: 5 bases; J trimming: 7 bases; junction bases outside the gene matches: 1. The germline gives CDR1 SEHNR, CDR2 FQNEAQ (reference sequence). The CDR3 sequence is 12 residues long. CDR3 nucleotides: TGTGCCAGCAGCCGGGACAGTGAAAAACTGTTTTTT. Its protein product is CASSRDSEKLFF.

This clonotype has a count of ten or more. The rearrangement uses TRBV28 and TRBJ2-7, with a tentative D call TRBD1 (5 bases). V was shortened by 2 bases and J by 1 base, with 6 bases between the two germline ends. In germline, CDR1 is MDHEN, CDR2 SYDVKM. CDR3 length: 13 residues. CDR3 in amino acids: CASSLRGSYEQYF. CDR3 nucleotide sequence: TGTGCCAGCAGTTTAAGGGGATCCTACGAGCAGTACTTC.

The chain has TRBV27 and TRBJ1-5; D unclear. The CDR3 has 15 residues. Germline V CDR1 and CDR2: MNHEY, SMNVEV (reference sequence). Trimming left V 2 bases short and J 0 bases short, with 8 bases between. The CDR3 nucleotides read TGTGCCAGCAGTTTAGGACTTCCTAGCAATCAGCCCCAGCATTTT. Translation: CASSLGLPSNQPQHF.

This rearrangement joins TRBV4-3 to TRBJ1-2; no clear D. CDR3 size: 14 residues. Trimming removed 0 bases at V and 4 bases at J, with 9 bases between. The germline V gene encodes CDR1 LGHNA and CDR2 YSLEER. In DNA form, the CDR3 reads TGCGCCAGCAGCCAAGACGGGCAGATCTATGGCTACACCTTC. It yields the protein CASSQDGQIYGYTF.